This T cell receptor (beta chain) comes out of a study of T-cell memory formation after mild COVID-19 (dated by TCRdb to 2020 to 2023). For the study in its entirety: TCR sequence clusters from the two donors were largely donor specific. In a couple of donors, T-cell clones that expanded and contracted after mild COVID-19 were followed by sequencing TCRalpha and TCRbeta repertoires longitudinally. The cohort was made up of two young adult volunteers, one female and one male, who were previously healthy. Overall study results and their limits: Only two mild cases were covered in the study, and larger cohorts including severe cases with pre-infection samples were considered necessary. Whether the second-wave clones peaking on day 37 were SARS-CoV-2 specific was not confirmed. Contracting CD4+ clones were found mainly in CM and EM memory subsets, while CD8+ clones were enriched in EMRA. Clones contracting from day 15 to 85 had balanced CD4/CD8 phenotypes, while a second wave expanding from day 15 to 37 was biased towards CD4+. Some responding clones were detected in pre-infection memory, which suggested that pre-existing cross-reactive memory T cells had joined the SARS-CoV-2 response.

The CDR3, from cysteine to phenylalanine, totals 15 residues. Only the CDR3 DNA stays, 45 bases, in frame from base 1. V sheds 1 base and J sheds 8 bases, leaving 14 bases between their ends. The sequencing machine was an Illumina NovaSeq 6000. TCRalpha and TCRbeta cDNA libraries were constructed by 5'RACE with constant-segment primers, with sample barcodes and unique molecular identifiers being introduced. Trizol reagent was used to extract RNA from every sample. Library amplification was performed in two PCR steps, and a second sample barcode and Illumina TruSeq adapters were introduced in the second step. Sequencing of libraries was performed on an Illumina NovaSeq with 2 x 150 bp paired-end reads. Turning to the authors' computational methods: With migec v1.2.7, reads were demultiplexed and then collapsed into UMI-guided consensus sequences. With mixcr v2.1.11, UMI consensuses were aligned to TRA and TRB V and J templates and assembled into clonotypes. A clonotype was counted as expanded or contracted only when both edgeR and NoisET called the clonotype significant, with the noise models trained on biological replicates. For edgeR calls, the thresholds were a false discovery rate-adjusted p below 0.01 and a log2 fold-change of 1. As an exploratory analysis of dynamics, PCA with hierarchical clustering was applied to max-normalized trajectories of the 1000 most abundant clonotypes. Each responding clone was given a CD4 or CD8 phenotype based on the CD4+ and CD8+ repertoires, which had been sequenced separately. TCRdb trimmed public reads at Q25 via fastp, called clones via MiXCR and kept in-frame beta chains. Identical CDR3 proteins give one entry, which carries the most common genes and DNA. TCRdb, rather than the study authors, made the V and J calls. Within this sample are around 140,000 distinct CDR3 sequences, with 6% of them counted one time only. The top ten clonotypes cover more than 2% of the sample.

Concerning this clonotype: Its antigen specificity is not known. Base-call qualities are not available, and no considerably larger clone is one nucleotide away.

Ficoll-Paque density gradient centrifugation was used to isolate PBMCs. The chain is encoded by TRBV12-3 or TRBV12-4 joined to TRBJ1-4; the D gene identity is not certain. This TCR came from an adult woman who had mild COVID-19 (a few samples of this study predate the infection). The sample titles of this study are shuffled in the database, so cell type and time point are left out; the donor was told from shared clones. Sequencing was done on a sample of PBMCs or a T cell subset sorted from them (not recorded which). The CDR3 has the sequence CASSLVKEPPEKLFF. The DNA is as follows: TGTGCCAGCAGTTTAGTTAAAGAGCCCCCCGAAAAACTGTTTTTT.